Detailed here is one TCR beta chain. Its antigen is unidentified. The entry originates in a study of CD8 T cells in Susac syndrome. Study as a whole: Among sequenced Susac syndrome patients, about six had active disease and about 8 were in remission. At the time their blood was drawn, patients with Susac syndrome were either therapy-naive, on corticosteroids (with some of them also receiving intravenous immunoglobulin), or on intravenous immunoglobulin alone. Study-wide results and limits: In Susac syndrome, CD4+ T cell repertoires lacked any clonal expansion.

CDR3 length: 14 amino acids. CDR1 is MNHEY, CDR2 SVGAGI, per germline. V lost 5 bases to trimming and J lost 3 bases; unmatched junction nucleotides: 7. Reverse transcription used roughly 0.45 to 1 ug RNA and random hexamers. The immunoSEQ assay covered 54 Vbeta and 13 Jbeta segments for CDR3. TCRdb itself ran the immunoSEQ multiplex PCR reads through MiXCR, one entry per CDR3 protein. The sample holds about 190,000 distinct CDR3 sequences, approximately 94% seen once. The receptor was isolated from a human donor with Susac syndrome. The chain uses TRBV6-5 and TRBJ2-7; 7 bases match TRBD2. Sequenced input: CD4+ T cells from PBMCs. CDR3 in amino acids: CASSLPGTNYEQYF. As DNA, the CDR3 is TGTGCCAGCAGTCTCCCCGGGACTAACTACGAGCAGTACTTC.